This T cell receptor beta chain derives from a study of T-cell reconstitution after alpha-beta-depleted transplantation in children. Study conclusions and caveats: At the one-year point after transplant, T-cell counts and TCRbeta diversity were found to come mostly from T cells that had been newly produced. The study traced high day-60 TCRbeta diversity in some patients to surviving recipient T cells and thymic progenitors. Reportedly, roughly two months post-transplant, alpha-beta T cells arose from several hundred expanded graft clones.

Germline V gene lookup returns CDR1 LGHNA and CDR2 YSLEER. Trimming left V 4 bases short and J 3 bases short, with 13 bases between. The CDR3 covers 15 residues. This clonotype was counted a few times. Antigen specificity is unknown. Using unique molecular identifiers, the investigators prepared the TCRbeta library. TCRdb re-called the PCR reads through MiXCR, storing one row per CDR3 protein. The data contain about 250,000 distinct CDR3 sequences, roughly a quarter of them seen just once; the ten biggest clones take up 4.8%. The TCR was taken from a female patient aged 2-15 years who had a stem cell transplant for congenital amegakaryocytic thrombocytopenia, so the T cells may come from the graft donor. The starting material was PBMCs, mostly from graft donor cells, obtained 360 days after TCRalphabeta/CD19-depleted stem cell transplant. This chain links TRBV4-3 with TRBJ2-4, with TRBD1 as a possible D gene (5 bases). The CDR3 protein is CASSPAGSLKNIQYF. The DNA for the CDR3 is TGCGCCAGCAGCCCCGCAGGGTCCCTCAAAAACATTCAGTACTTC.